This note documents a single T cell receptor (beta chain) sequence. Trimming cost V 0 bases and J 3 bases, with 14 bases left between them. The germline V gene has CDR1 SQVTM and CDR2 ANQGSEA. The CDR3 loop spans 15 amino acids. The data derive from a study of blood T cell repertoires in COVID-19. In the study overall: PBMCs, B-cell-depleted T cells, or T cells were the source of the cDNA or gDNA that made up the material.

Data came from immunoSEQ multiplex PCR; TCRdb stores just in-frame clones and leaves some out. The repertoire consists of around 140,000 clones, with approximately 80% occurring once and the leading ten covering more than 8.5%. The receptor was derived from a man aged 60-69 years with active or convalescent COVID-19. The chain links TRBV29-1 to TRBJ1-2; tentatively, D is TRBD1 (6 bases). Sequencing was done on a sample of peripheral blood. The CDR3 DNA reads TGCAGCGTTGAAGAGGTAGAGGGGGGGTACTATGGCTACACCTTC. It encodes CSVEEVEGGYYGYTF.